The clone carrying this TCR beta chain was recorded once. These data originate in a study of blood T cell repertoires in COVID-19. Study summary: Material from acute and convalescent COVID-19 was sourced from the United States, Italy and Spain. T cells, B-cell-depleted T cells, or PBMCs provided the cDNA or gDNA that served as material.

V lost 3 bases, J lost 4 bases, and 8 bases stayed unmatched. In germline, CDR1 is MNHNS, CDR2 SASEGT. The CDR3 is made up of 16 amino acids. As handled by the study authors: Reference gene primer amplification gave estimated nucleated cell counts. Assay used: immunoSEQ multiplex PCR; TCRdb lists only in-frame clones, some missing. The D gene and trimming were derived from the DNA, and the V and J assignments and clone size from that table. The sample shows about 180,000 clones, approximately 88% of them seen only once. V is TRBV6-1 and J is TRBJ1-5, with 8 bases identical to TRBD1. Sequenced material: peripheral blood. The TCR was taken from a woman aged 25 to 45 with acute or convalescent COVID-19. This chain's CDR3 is CASSDLGTGGNQPQHF. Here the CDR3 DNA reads TGTGCCAGCAGTGACCTCGGGACAGGAGGGAATCAGCCCCAGCATTTT.